This TCR beta chain was found in a study of tumor-infiltrating lymphocytes in localized non-small cell lung cancer. On the study more broadly: Resected tumor was paired with non-adjacent uninvolved lung from the same patient. Study findings and constraints: Recurrence-free survival showed no association with tumor T-cell fraction.

A single count supports this clone. The antigen remains undetermined. CDR3 length: 18 residues. With 0 bases removed from V and 0 bases from J, the gap between germline ends came to 14 bases. Germline V gives CDR1 LGHNA, CDR2 YSLEER. Repertoires were generated with immunoSEQ multiplex PCR, while TCRdb's copy carries only in-frame clones and drops some. The data show 13,000 or so clones, 60% to 85% seen once. Sequenced: lung tumor tissue. The chain is built from TRBV4-3 and TRBJ2-2; TRBD1 or TRBD2 may be the D gene (6 bases each). The TCR originated in a human donor with non-small cell lung cancer. CDR3 sequence reads: CASSQEGPGAANTGELFF. Written as DNA, the CDR3 is TGCGCCAGCAGCCAAGAAGGACCGGGGGCCGCGAACACCGGGGAGCTGTTTTTT.